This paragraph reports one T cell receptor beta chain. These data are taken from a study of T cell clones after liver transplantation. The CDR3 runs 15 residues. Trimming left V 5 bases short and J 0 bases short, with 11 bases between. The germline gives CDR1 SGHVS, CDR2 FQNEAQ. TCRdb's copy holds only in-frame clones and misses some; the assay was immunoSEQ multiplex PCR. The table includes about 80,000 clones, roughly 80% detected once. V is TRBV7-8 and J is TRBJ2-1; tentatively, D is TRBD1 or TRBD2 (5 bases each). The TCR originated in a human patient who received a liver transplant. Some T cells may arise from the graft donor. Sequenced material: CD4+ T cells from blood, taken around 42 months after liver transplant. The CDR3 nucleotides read TGTGCCAGCAGCCCGGGGCGCCGCTCCTACAATGAGCAGTTCTTC. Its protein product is CASSPGRRSYNEQFF.